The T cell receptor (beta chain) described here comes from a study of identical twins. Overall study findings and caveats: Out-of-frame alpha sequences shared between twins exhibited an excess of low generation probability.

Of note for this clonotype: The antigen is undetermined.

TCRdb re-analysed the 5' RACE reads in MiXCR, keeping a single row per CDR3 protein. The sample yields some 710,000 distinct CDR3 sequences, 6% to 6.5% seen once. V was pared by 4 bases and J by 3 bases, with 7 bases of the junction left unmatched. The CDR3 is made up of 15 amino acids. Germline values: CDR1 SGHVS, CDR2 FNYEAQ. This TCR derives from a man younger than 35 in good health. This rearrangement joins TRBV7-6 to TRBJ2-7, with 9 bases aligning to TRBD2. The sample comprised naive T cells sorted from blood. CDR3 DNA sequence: TGTGCCAGCAGCTCTCAGACTAGCGGACTCTACGAGCAGTACTTC. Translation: CASSSQTSGLYEQYF.